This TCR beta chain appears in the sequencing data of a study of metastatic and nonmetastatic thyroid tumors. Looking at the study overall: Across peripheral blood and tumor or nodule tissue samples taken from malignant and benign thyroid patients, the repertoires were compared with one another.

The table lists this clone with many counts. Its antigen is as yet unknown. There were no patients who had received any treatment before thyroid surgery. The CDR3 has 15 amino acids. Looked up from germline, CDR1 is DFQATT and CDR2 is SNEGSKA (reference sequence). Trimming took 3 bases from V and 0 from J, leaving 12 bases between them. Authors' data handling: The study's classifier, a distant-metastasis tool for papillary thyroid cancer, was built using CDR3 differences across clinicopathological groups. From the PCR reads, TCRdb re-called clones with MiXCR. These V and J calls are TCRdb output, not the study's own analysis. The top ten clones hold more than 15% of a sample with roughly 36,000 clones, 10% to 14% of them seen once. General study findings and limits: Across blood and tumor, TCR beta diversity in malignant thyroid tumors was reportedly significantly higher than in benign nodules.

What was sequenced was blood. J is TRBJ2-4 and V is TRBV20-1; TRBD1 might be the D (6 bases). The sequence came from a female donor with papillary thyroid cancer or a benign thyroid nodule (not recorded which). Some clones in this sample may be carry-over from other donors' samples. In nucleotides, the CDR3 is TGCAGTGCTAGTGAGGGGGTGATAGCCAAAAACATTCAGTACTTC. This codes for CSASEGVIAKNIQYF.